This record looks at one T cell receptor beta chain sequence and its context. The data derive from a study of blood T cell repertoires in COVID-19. Study-level information: From T cells, B-cell-depleted T cells, or PBMCs came the material, which was cDNA or gDNA.

Seattle's cohort entered during active infection and was followed longitudinally. Original data processing: How many nucleated cells were present was estimated from reference gene primer amplification. Here immunoSEQ multiplex PCR was the method, and the copy in TCRdb shows in-frame clones only, minus some. V and J calls plus clone size are reproduced from that table; the DNA served to infer D and trimming. The table lists roughly 54,000 clones, about 86% of them singletons. Germline values: CDR1 SGHKS, CDR2 YYEKEE (reference sequence). There are 14 residues in the CDR3. V shed 1 base and J shed 4 bases, with 11 bases lying between them.

J is TRBJ1-2 and V is TRBV5-5, with a possible D match to TRBD1 (5 bases). The receptor's source is a woman between 55 and 75 years old with COVID-19, enrolled during active disease. The sequenced material came from peripheral blood. DNA of the CDR3: TGTGCCAGCAGCTTGTTGACAGTCTCCTATGGCTACACCTTC. The encoded protein is CASSLLTVSYGYTF.